These T cell receptor beta chains were read from a single sample in a study of CD8+ T cells in alopecia areata. Here immunoSEQ multiplex PCR was the method, and the copy in TCRdb shows in-frame clones only, minus some. The repertoire has 200,000 to 250,000 clones, roughly 56% of them found once; the top ten carry approximately 1.4%. Sequenced material: CD4+ T cells sorted from blood, taken at week 4, from a patient treated with tofacitinib. The receptors stem from a human donor with alopecia areata. Each CDR3 is given with its conserved first and last residue. The D gene is left open where the match is weak. Size values are once, few and many counts, or a class for expanded clones, and some rows have none.

j_gene	abundance	v_gene	len	d_gene	CDR3aa
TRBJ2-5	.	TRBV25-1	17	.	CASSEGASHRGGETQYF
TRBJ2-7	.	TRBV25-1	15	TRBD2	CASSETTSGGLEQYF
TRBJ1-1	.	TRBV5-1	14	.	CASSPGTGGTEAFF
TRBJ1-1	.	TRBV7-2	14	.	CASSLGTLNTEAFF
TRBJ1-6	few	TRBV14	12	.	CASSQGRPHLHF
TRBJ2-5	.	TRBV11-2	17	.	CASSFYQTGKKLETQYF
TRBJ1-6	few	TRBV5-4	12	.	CASSTTDAPLHF
TRBJ1-4	.	TRBV25-1	15	.	CASSESVTTNEKLFF
TRBJ2-5	.	TRBV10-2	14	TRBD2	CASRVAGPRETQYF
TRBJ1-1	.	TRBV7-9	17	.	CASSQTLRGRMNTEAFF
TRBJ2-4	once	TRBV11-2	13	.	CASSGVSGSIQYF
TRBJ2-2	.	TRBV30	14	TRBD2	CAWRKGGLAGELFF
TRBJ2-2	few	TRBV10-1	16	.	CASSPLGLRNTGELFF